Following are 4 T cell receptor beta chains from one sample sequenced in a study of blood T cell repertoires in COVID-19. The data were produced by immunoSEQ multiplex PCR, yet TCRdb's version contains in-frame clones alone and is incomplete. In the table there are 110,000 to 150,000 clones, about 89% of which are singletons. The sequenced material came from PBMCs or T cells enriched from blood (not recorded which). These receptors originate from a man between 60 and 75 years old who had recovered from COVID-19.

The chain carries TRBV5-4 and TRBJ1-2; 8 bases align to TRBD1. With 2 bases clipped from V and 5 bases from J, the junction kept 5 bases outside the gene matches. CDR3 size: 14 residues. Germline CDR1 and CDR2: SGHNT and YYREEE (reference sequence). For the CDR3, the DNA is TGTGCCAGCAGCTTAGGACAGGGAGGGTATGGCTACACCTTC. Translation gives CASSLGQGGYGYTF.

The chain employs TRBV6-5 and TRBJ2-5, with 8 bases that match TRBD1. Germline V gene sequence: CDR1 MNHEY, CDR2 SVGAGI. V lost 4 bases to trimming and J lost 5 bases; unmatched junction nucleotides: 12. There are 16 residues in the CDR3. This chain's CDR3 is CASSSPYRGVRETQYF. As DNA, the CDR3 is TGTGCCAGCAGTTCGCCCTACAGGGGGGTCAGGGAGACCCAGTACTTC.

The rearrangement links TRBV12-3 or TRBV12-4 to TRBJ1-2; D is unclear. Trimming pared 5 bases from V and 5 bases from J, leaving 12 bases between. This CDR3 spans 13 amino acids. CDR3 sequence (DNA): TGTGCCAGCAGTCCTATACCAGGATATGGCTACACCTTC. Translation: CASSPIPGYGYTF.

This clone was counted once. The chain combines TRBV27 with TRBJ2-7; 8 bases agree with TRBD1. With V trimmed by 8 bases and J by 5 bases, 17 bases remained unmatched. This CDR3 has 16 residues. The germline V gene has CDR1 MNHEY and CDR2 SMNVEV (reference sequence). CDR3 amino acids: CASSTLDREFGHEQYF. The CDR3, as DNA: TGTGCCAGCTCGACCCTGGACAGGGAGTTTGGCCACGAGCAGTACTTC.